These 23 T cell receptor beta chains share one sample of origin, sequenced in a study of cytomegalovirus exposure and HLA in healthy donors. PCR amplification relied on 60 Vbeta primers (plus 13 Jbeta primers). The method was immunoSEQ multiplex PCR; TCRdb's version includes in-frame clones alone and lacks a portion of them. Of approximately 140,000 clones listed, roughly 78% were seen once; the top ten hold about 3%. The material sequenced was PBMCs. These receptor sequences come from a man between 35 and 55 years old in good health and CMV-seropositive.

The gene calls are TRBV11-2 and TRBJ1-6; no firm D call. The CDR3 has 12 amino acids. Deletions cut 5 bases from V and 6 bases from J, with 5 bases between. Germline CDR1 SGHAT, CDR2 FQNNGV. The CDR3 loop reads CASSASNSPLHF. The DNA for the CDR3 is TGTGCCAGCAGCGCCAGTAATTCACCCCTCCACTTT.

The chain uses TRBV28 and TRBJ1-6; D is ambiguous. This CDR3 region has 15 residues. Germline-derived CDR1 and CDR2 are MDHEN and SYDVKM. Deletions cut 6 bases from V and 3 bases from J, with 12 bases between. The CDR3 sequence: CASSRSEVYNSPLHF. In DNA, the CDR3 is TGTGCCAGCAGCCGCAGTGAGGTCTATAATTCACCCCTCCACTTT.

The genes are TRBV19 and TRBJ1-1; D uncertain. Trimming pared 3 bases from V and 1 base from J, leaving 6 bases between. This CDR3 comprises 13 residues. Germline CDR1 reads LNHDA; CDR2 reads SQIVND (reference sequence). The CDR3 region is CASSIDWNTEAFF. CDR3 in DNA: TGTGCCAGTAGTATCGACTGGAACACTGAAGCTTTCTTT.

This chain links TRBV9 with TRBJ2-7; possible D gene TRBD2, 6 bases. Trimming pared 3 bases from V and 2 bases from J, leaving 12 bases between. The germline V gene has CDR1 SGDLS and CDR2 YYNGEE. This CDR3 spans 14 amino acids. CDR3 amino acids: CASSETTSPYEQYF. The DNA of the CDR3 is TGTGCCAGCAGCGAGACGACTAGTCCCTACGAGCAGTACTTC. The entire variable domain, with the rest obtained from reference TRBV9 and TRBJ2-7, is as follows: DSGVTQTPKHLITATGQRVTLRCSPRSGDLSVYWYQQSLDQGLQFLIQYYNGEERAKGNILERFSAQQFPDLHSELNLSSLELGDSALYFCASSETTSPYEQYFGPGTRLTVT.

This sequence joins TRBV6-6 and TRBJ2-2, with 7 bases fitting TRBD1. Germline V lookup: CDR1 MNHNY, CDR2 SVGAGI (reference sequence). This CDR3 comprises 14 residues. Trimming at V came to 7 bases and at J to 1 base, leaving 3 bases not matched to a gene. The CDR3 is CASIAGGNTGELFF. In DNA, the CDR3 is TGTGCCAGCATCGCAGGGGGGAACACCGGGGAGCTGTTTTTT.

This rearrangement joins TRBV7-2 to TRBJ1-4; D not certain. Between the trimmed V and J ends, which lost 1 base and 7 bases, there was a span of 13 bases. Germline V gives CDR1 SGHTA, CDR2 FQGNSA. The CDR3 has 15 residues. For the CDR3, the DNA is TGTGCCAGCAGCTTAGTATGGGCAGTTCGTGAAAAACTGTTTTTT. Residues: CASSLVWAVREKLFF. Full variable domain (rest looked up from reference TRBV7-2 and TRBJ1-4): GAGVSQSPSNKVTEKGKDVELRCDPISGHTALYWYRQSLGQGLEFLIYFQGNSAPDKSGLPSDRFSAERTGGSVSTLTIQRTQQEDSAVYLCASSLVWAVREKLFFGSGTQLSVL.

The chain links TRBV28 to TRBJ2-7; 16 bases are shared with TRBD2. V gave up 5 bases and J gave up 4 bases; unmatched junction bases: 5. CDR1 is MDHEN, CDR2 SYDVKM, per germline. The CDR3 consists of 16 residues. The CDR3 DNA sequence: TGTGCCAGCAGTCCCGGGGGACTAGCGGGAGGGTACGAGCAGTACTTC. It codes for CASSPGGLAGGYEQYF.

J is TRBJ2-6 and V is TRBV15, with TRBD1 matching over 12 bases. This CDR3 region has 18 residues. Germline CDR1 reads LNHNV; CDR2 reads YYDKDF (reference sequence). V dropped 4 bases and J dropped 0; count of bases not matched to a gene: 4. CDR3 in amino acids: CATSKKGQGASGANVLTF. CDR3 nucleotide sequence: TGTGCCACCAGCAAGAAGGGACAGGGGGCCTCTGGGGCCAACGTCCTGACTTTC.

This clone was observed a handful of times. The chain is built from TRBV30 and TRBJ1-4; 8 bases align to TRBD1. Trimming removed 3 bases from V and 7 bases from J; junction bases left unmatched: 10. CDR1 is GTSNPN, CDR2 SVGIG, per germline (reference sequence). The CDR3 covers 15 residues. The CDR3, as DNA: TGTGCCTGGAGGGACGGACAGGGAATCGGTGAAAAACTGTTTTTT. Its translation is CAWRDGQGIGEKLFF.

This clone showed up just a few times. The chain employs TRBV4-2 and TRBJ2-7, with 14 nucleotides matching TRBD2. The CDR3 covers 16 residues. V dropped 4 bases and J dropped 6; count of bases not matched to a gene: 8. Germline values: CDR1 LGHNA, CDR2 YNFKEQ. The CDR3 DNA is TGTGCCAGCAGCCTACCGGGACTAGCGGGAGTAGGCGAGCAGTACTTC. This encodes CASSLPGLAGVGEQYF.

This clone was seen only once. The chain is built from TRBV6-5 and TRBJ1-5, with D uncertain. The CDR3 runs to 15 residues. V was clipped by 0 bases and J by 0 bases, with 6 bases between them. Germline V gene sequence: CDR1 MNHEY, CDR2 SVGAGI. In DNA, the CDR3 is TGTGCCAGCAGTTACTCCTTATATAGCAATCAGCCCCAGCATTTT. Protein sequence: CASSYSLYSNQPQHF.

The chain has TRBV5-3 and TRBJ2-1, with D possibly matching TRBD2 (5 bases). TRBV5-3 counts as an open reading frame of uncertain function. Trimming shortened V by 3 bases and J by 2 bases, and 21 bases separated the two germline ends. The CDR3 spans 18 residues. The CDR3 protein is CARSWYGVATLPYNEQFF. The CDR3 DNA sequence: TGTGCCAGAAGCTGGTATGGGGTAGCGACCTTACCCTACAATGAGCAGTTCTTC.

The J gene is TRBJ2-2, the V gene TRBV27; 7 nucleotides line up with TRBD2. The CDR3 contains 14 residues. Trimming at V came to 2 bases and at J to 9 bases, leaving 6 bases not matched to a gene. Looked up from germline, CDR1 is MNHEY and CDR2 is SMNVEV (reference sequence). CDR3 protein: CASSLVAGTRELFF. As DNA, the CDR3 is TGTGCCAGCAGTTTAGTAGCAGGGACTAGGGAGCTGTTTTTT.

This chain uses TRBV7-9 with TRBJ2-5, with 7 bases aligning to TRBD2. The V segment lost 5 bases and the J segment 3 bases; nucleotides outside the gene matches: 9. Germline values: CDR1 SEHNR, CDR2 FQNEAQ (reference sequence). CDR3 length equals 15 residues. As DNA, the CDR3 is TGTGCCAGCAGCCCCCCCGGCGGGAGAGAAGAGACCCAGTACTTC. This gives the protein CASSPPGGREETQYF. Full variable domain (missing parts from reference TRBV7-9 and TRBJ2-5): DTGVSQNPRHKITKRGQNVTFRCDPISEHNRLYWYRQTLGQGPEFLTYFQNEAQLEKSRLLSDRFSAERPKGSFSTLEIQRTEQGDSAMYLCASSPPGGREETQYFGPGTRLLVL.

V gene TRBV7-7 combines with J gene TRBJ2-5; 7 positions agree with TRBD1. Trimming cost V 3 bases and J 1 base; bases outside gene matches: 2. Germline V gene lookup returns CDR1 SSHAT and CDR2 FNYEAQ (reference sequence). This CDR3 comprises 14 residues. In DNA form, the CDR3 reads TGTGCCAGCAGCTTGGGACAGACCCAAGAGACCCAGTACTTC. Translating gives CASSLGQTQETQYF.

The rearrangement uses TRBV5-6 and TRBJ1-5; D might be TRBD1 (5 bases). The CDR3 length is 14 residues. In germline, CDR1 is SGHDT, CDR2 YYEEEE. The V gene lost 6 bases and the J gene lost 2 bases, with 12 bases spanning the gap. This chain's CDR3 is CASTAGGGNQPQHF. The DNA of the CDR3 is TGTGCCAGCACTGCCGGGGGTGGCAATCAGCCCCAGCATTTT.

The genes are TRBV6-4 and TRBJ2-3, with a possible D match to TRBD2 (5 bases). In germline, CDR1 is MRHNA, CDR2 SNTAGT. V was shortened by 8 bases and J by 5 bases, with 14 bases between the two germline ends. The CDR3 is 13 amino acids. The CDR3 region is CASGSSLEDTQYF. CDR3 nucleotide sequence: TGTGCCAGCGGGAGTAGTTTGGAAGATACGCAGTATTTT.

The chain uses TRBV10-3 and TRBJ2-1; 10 bases map to TRBD2. Germline assignment: CDR1 ENHRY and CDR2 SYGVKD. The V segment lost 6 bases and the J segment 5 bases; nucleotides outside the gene matches: 4. CDR3 length equals 14 residues. Written as DNA, the CDR3 is TGTGCCATCAGCCGGGGACTAGCGAACAATGAGCAGTTCTTC. This translates into CAISRGLANNEQFF.

This chain connects TRBV11-2 to TRBJ2-1; D unresolved. The CDR3 has 18 residues. Per germline, CDR1 SGHAT and CDR2 FQNNGV. Trimming removed 3 bases at V and 2 bases at J, with 20 bases between. The CDR3 protein is CASSFYSPLNSPYNEQFF. The CDR3 coding sequence is TGTGCCAGCAGCTTCTATTCTCCCCTTAATTCCCCCTACAATGAGCAGTTCTTC.

This clone was found a few times. The chain carries TRBV10-3 and TRBJ2-1, with 14 bases aligning to TRBD2. The CDR3 contains 17 residues. Germline CDR1 is ENHRY and CDR2 is SYGVKD. After removal of 0 bases from V and 16 bases from J, the junction contained 14 bases not matched to a gene. DNA for the CDR3: TGTGCCATCAGTGAGTCGACGCCTGGACTAGCGGGAGGTCTCCCATTCTTC. It translates to CAISESTPGLAGGLPFF.

The chain uses TRBV5-6 and TRBJ2-1, with 14 bases that match TRBD2. Germline loops: CDR1 SGHDT, CDR2 YYEEEE. V shed 3 bases, J shed 3 bases, and the junction held 8 bases outside the gene matches. The CDR3 has 18 residues. The CDR3 reads CASSWGLAGDVIYNEQFF. The CDR3 DNA reads as TGTGCCAGCAGCTGGGGACTAGCGGGAGATGTAATCTACAATGAGCAGTTCTTC.

The chain has TRBV25-1 and TRBJ1-2; the D is unclear. CDR1 is MGHDK, CDR2 SYGVNS, per germline. The CDR3 covers 11 residues. V gave up 7 bases and J gave up 9 bases, with 12 bases separating them. CDR3 bases: TGTGCCAGCAATAACCAGGTGAGCTACACCTTC. It specifies CASNNQVSYTF.

CDR3 DNA sequence: TGTGCCAGCAGCGCGGAGGGCCCCTACAATGAGCAGTTCTTC. It encodes CASSAEGPYNEQFF. The chain uses TRBV5-6 and TRBJ2-1; maybe TRBD2 (6 bases). CDR3 length: 14 amino acids. Trimming stripped 4 bases from V and 2 bases from J, with 10 bases between. Germline V gene lookup returns CDR1 SGHDT and CDR2 YYEEEE.